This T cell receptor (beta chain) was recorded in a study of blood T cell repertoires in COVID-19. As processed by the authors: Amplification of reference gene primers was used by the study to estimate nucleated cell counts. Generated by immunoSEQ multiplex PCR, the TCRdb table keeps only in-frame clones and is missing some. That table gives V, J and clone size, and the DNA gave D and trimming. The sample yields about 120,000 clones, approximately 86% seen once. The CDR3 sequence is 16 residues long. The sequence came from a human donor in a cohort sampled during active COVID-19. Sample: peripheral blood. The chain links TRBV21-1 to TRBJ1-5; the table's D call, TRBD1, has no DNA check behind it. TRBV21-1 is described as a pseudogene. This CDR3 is CASSFKLGQNNQPQHF. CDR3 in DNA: TGTGCCAGCAGCTTTAAACTGGGACAAAACAATCAGCCCCAGCATTTT.